Below, 26 T cell receptor beta chains from the same sample are listed, as sequenced in a study of blood T cell repertoires in COVID-19. This table comes from immunoSEQ multiplex PCR, and its TCRdb copy is limited to in-frame clones, with some not included. Of hundreds of thousands of clones in the sample, roughly 88% are singletons; the top ten hold 6.9%. What was sequenced was peripheral blood. These receptors were taken from a woman in her 30s who had recovered from COVID-19.

The count of this clone is one. The V gene is TRBV2, the J gene TRBJ1-2, with D perhaps TRBD1 (6 bases). The CDR3 spans 14 residues. The ends were cut back, 6 bases at V and 7 bases at J, with 18 bases in the middle. Germline V gene lookup returns CDR1 SNHLY and CDR2 FYNNEI. CDR3 sequence reads: CASRAQQGVGGYTF. The CDR3 bases are TGTGCCAGCAGGGCTCAACAGGGAGTCGGTGGCTACACCTTC. Together with reference TRBV2 and TRBJ1-2, the CDR3 gives the full variable domain: EPEVTQTPSHQVTQMGQEVILRCVPISNHLYFYWYRQILGQKVEFLVSFYNNEISEKSEIFDDQFSVERPDGSNFTLKIRSTKLEDSAMYFCASRAQQGVGGYTFGSGTRLTVV.

The CDR3 sequence is CASSTRQGSTGELFF. The CDR3 nucleotides read TGTGCCAGCAGCACCCGACAGGGGAGTACCGGGGAGCTGTTTTTT. The V gene is TRBV7-3, the J gene TRBJ2-2; 8 positions agree with TRBD1. The junction had 7 bases not matched to a gene; V was cut back by 5 bases and J by 5 bases. This CDR3 is 15 amino acids long. Germline V gene lookup returns CDR1 SGHTA and CDR2 FQGTGA.

This chain links TRBV28 with TRBJ2-1; 15 nucleotides line up with TRBD2. The junction had 10 bases not matched to a gene; V was cut back by 1 base and J by 6 bases. Germline CDR1 MDHEN, CDR2 SYDVKM. This CDR3 contains 19 residues. The CDR3 loop is CASSLFRGLAGGPANEQFF. In DNA form, the CDR3 reads TGTGCCAGCAGTTTATTCCGTGGACTAGCGGGGGGGCCGGCCAATGAGCAGTTCTTC. The full variable domain, its missing parts supplied by reference TRBV28 and TRBJ2-1, is DVKVTQSSRYLVKRTGEKVFLECVQDMDHENMFWYRQDPGLGLRLIYFSYDVKMKEKGDIPEGYSVSREKKERFSLILESASTNQTSMYLCASSLFRGLAGGPANEQFFGPGTRLTVL.

The count of this clone is one. The chain recombines TRBV9 with TRBJ2-2; a weak D match, TRBD1 (5 bases). The germline V and J ends were trimmed by 6 bases and 4 bases, with 10 bases remaining between them. Looked up from germline, CDR1 is SGDLS and CDR2 is YYNGEE. CDR3 length: 13 amino acids. The CDR3 DNA sequence: TGTGCCAGCACCCGTCAGGGCACCGGGGAGCTGTTTTTT. Translating it yields CASTRQGTGELFF.

DNA of the CDR3: TGTGCCAGCAGTGTTAGGGACAACGACCTGCCCCAGCATTTT. Protein sequence: CASSVRDNDLPQHF. This chain links TRBV2 with TRBJ1-5, with a tentative D call TRBD1 (6 bases). CDR3 length: 14 residues. Per the germline V gene, CDR1 is SNHLY and CDR2 is FYNNEI. The V end was cut by 4 bases, the J end by 9 bases, with 16 bases between.

The chain uses TRBV6-1 and TRBJ1-3; 7 bases match TRBD1. The junction had 5 bases not matched to a gene; V was cut back by 3 bases and J by 3 bases. There are 15 residues in the CDR3. CDR1 and CDR2 (germline): MNHNS, SASEGT. DNA of the CDR3: TGTGCCAGCAGTGACCCGACAGGGAATGGAAACACCATATATTTT. This encodes CASSDPTGNGNTIYF.

This CDR3 is CASSDGALTDTQYF. The CDR3 nucleotides are TGTGCCAGCAGTGACGGAGCCCTCACAGATACGCAGTATTTT. The rearrangement uses TRBV2 and TRBJ2-3; D unclear. From germline, CDR1 is SNHLY and CDR2 FYNNEI. The CDR3 length is 14 residues. V lost 3 bases and J lost 2, with 9 bases in between.

Only one count was recorded for this clone. This sequence joins TRBV4-1 and TRBJ1-1, with D possibly TRBD1 on 5 matching bases. The CDR3 loop spans 14 amino acids. In germline, CDR1 is MGHRA, CDR2 YSYEKL. Trimming pared 2 bases from V and 4 bases from J, leaving 11 bases between. In nucleotides, the CDR3 is TGCGCCAGCAGCCAAAACAGGCCGGGCACTGAAGCTTTCTTT. As protein: CASSQNRPGTEAFF.

This rearrangement joins TRBV19 to TRBJ1-5, with 9 bases lining up with TRBD1. The V and J ends lost 10 bases and 9 bases, in that order; junction bases with no gene match: 16. CDR3 length: 15 amino acids. CDR1 and CDR2 from the germline V gene are LNHDA and SQIVND (reference sequence). The DNA of the CDR3 is TGTGCCACCGGGACAGGGAGAAGAGGTCACCGGCCCCAGCATTTT. Its translation is CATGTGRRGHRPQHF.

The chain carries TRBV28 and TRBJ1-3, with D tentatively TRBD1 (5 bases). V gave up 3 bases and J gave up 7 bases, with 7 bases separating them. Per germline, CDR1 MDHEN and CDR2 SYDVKM. This CDR3 is 12 amino acids long. The CDR3 sequence is CASSLEGNTIYF. The CDR3 coding sequence is TGTGCCAGCAGTTTGGAGGGGAACACCATATATTTT.

Notes on this clone: A read error may account for a junction end that differs from germline. The CDR3 region is CASSIGQGAMNTEAFF. The CDR3 bases are TGTGCCAGTAGCATAGGACAGGGGGCAATGAACACTGAAGCTTTCTTT. This chain joins TRBV19 and TRBJ1-1, with TRBD1 identical over 11 bases. Germline lookup yields CDR1 LNHDA and CDR2 SQIVND (reference sequence). CDR3 size: 16 residues.

This clone was recorded many times. The rearrangement uses TRBV4-3 and TRBJ1-6; D uncertain. Germline V CDR1 and CDR2: LGHNA, YSLEER. The CDR3 loop spans 16 amino acids. Trimming stripped 1 base from V and 3 bases from J, with 10 bases between. The CDR3 sequence: CASSQVEGYYNSPLHF. Written as DNA, the CDR3 is TGCGCCAGCAGCCAAGTAGAGGGCTACTATAATTCACCCCTCCACTTT.

J is TRBJ1-5 and V is TRBV6-1, with D tentatively TRBD1 (6 bases). Trimming shortened V by 3 bases and J by 7 bases, and 13 bases separated the two germline ends. This CDR3 spans 14 amino acids. Germline V gives CDR1 MNHNS, CDR2 SASEGT. CDR3 nucleotide sequence: TGTGCCAGCAGTGACCGGATACAGGGCCAGCCCCAGCATTTT. It translates to CASSDRIQGQPQHF.

This clone has a single count. The chain employs TRBV11-3 and TRBJ2-7; 8 bases fit TRBD2. The germline V gene encodes CDR1 SGHNT and CDR2 YENEEA. The CDR3 spans 15 residues. The trim removed 2 bases at V and 3 bases at J, leaving 6 bases unmatched. This CDR3 reads CASSLSGRGDYEQYF. The CDR3 bases are TGTGCCAGCAGCTTATCCGGGCGGGGGGACTACGAGCAGTACTTC.

V and J are TRBV13 and TRBJ2-7, with 8 bases identical to TRBD1. The CDR3 extends over 17 amino acids. The trim removed 5 bases at V and 1 base at J, leaving 13 bases unmatched. Germline CDR1 PRHDT, CDR2 FYEKMQ (reference sequence). DNA for the CDR3: TGTGCCAGCAGCGGTAGGTCTGAAACAGGGGGATCCTACGAGCAGTACTTC. Its protein product is CASSGRSETGGSYEQYF.

The chain carries TRBV3-1 (or the pseudogene TRBV3-2) and TRBJ1-5; no clear D gene. The germline gives CDR1 LGHDT, CDR2 YNNKEL (reference sequence). CDR3 length: 16 amino acids. The V end was cut by 1 base, the J end by 1 base, with 11 bases between. CDR3 bases: TGTGCCAGCAGCCAAGGCACCCCGGGGAGCAATCAGCCCCAGCATTTT. It encodes CASSQGTPGSNQPQHF.

The sample holds one count of this clone. This chain joins TRBV5-5 and TRBJ2-1; 8 bases line up with TRBD2. V lost 7 bases, J lost 3 bases, and 6 bases stayed unmatched. The CDR3 is made up of 14 amino acids. Germline values: CDR1 SGHKS, CDR2 YYEKEE (reference sequence). CDR3 DNA sequence: TGTGCCAGCGGGGTAGCGGGGATCTACAATGAGCAGTTCTTC. Its translation: CASGVAGIYNEQFF.

The J gene is TRBJ2-2, the V gene TRBV4-1; a weak D match, TRBD1 (5 bases). The CDR3 is made up of 15 amino acids. Germline V gene data show CDR1 as MGHRA and CDR2 as YSYEKL. V was clipped by 6 bases and J by 1 base, with 12 bases between them. The CDR3 nucleotides are TGCGCCAGCAGACCATTGACAGAGAACACCGGGGAGCTGTTTTTT. It codes for CASRPLTENTGELFF.

The rearrangement links TRBV5-1 to TRBJ2-3, with 9 nucleotides matching TRBD2. The ends lost 4 bases at V and 3 bases at J; junction bases unmatched: 6. This CDR3 comprises 15 residues. Germline loops: CDR1 SGHRS, CDR2 YFSETQ. CDR3 nucleotide sequence: TGCGCCAGCAGCCTGACTAGCGGAGTTACAGATACGCAGTATTTT. It translates to CASSLTSGVTDTQYF. Based on the CDR3 plus reference TRBV5-1 and TRBJ2-3, the full variable domain is KAGVTQTPRYLIKTRGQQVTLSCSPISGHRSVSWYQQTPGQGLQFLFEYFSETQRNKGNFPGRFSGRQFSNSRSEMNVSTLELGDSALYLCASSLTSGVTDTQYFGPGTRLTVL.

The sample holds one count of this clone. The J gene is TRBJ1-2, the V gene TRBV19; 10 nucleotides match TRBD1. The J segment lost 5 bases and the V segment lost 5 bases, leaving 8 bases of the junction unmatched. There are 15 residues in the CDR3. Germline V CDR1 and CDR2: LNHDA, SQIVND (reference sequence). Written as DNA, the CDR3 is TGTGCCAGTAGTGCGACGACAGGGGGCGGTTATGGCTACACCTTC. It codes for CASSATTGGGYGYTF.

The rearrangement uses TRBV5-1 and TRBJ2-6, with TRBD1 matching over 10 bases. The junction had 3 bases not matched to a gene; V was cut back by 3 bases and J by 0 bases. There are 17 residues in the CDR3. Germline CDR1 and CDR2: SGHRS and YFSETQ. The CDR3 DNA sequence: TGCGCCAGCAGCTCCCGGACAGGGGGCTCTGGGGCCAACGTCCTGACTTTC. It translates to CASSSRTGGSGANVLTF.

V gene TRBV24-1 combines with J gene TRBJ2-3; 10 bases map to TRBD1. This CDR3 region has 15 residues. The germline gives CDR1 KGHDR, CDR2 SFDVKD. Trimming at V came to 7 bases and at J to 3 bases, leaving 6 bases not matched to a gene. As DNA, the CDR3 is TGTGCCACCAGCCCGCCGGGACAGGGGACAGATACGCAGTATTTT. It specifies CATSPPGQGTDTQYF.

The V call is TRBV7-3, the J call TRBJ2-1; no firm D call. V was pared by 7 bases and J by 4 bases, with 14 bases between. CDR1 and CDR2 from the germline V gene are SGHTA and FQGTGA. The CDR3 consists of 14 residues. CDR3 nucleotides: TGTGCCAGCACCCCTTCACGCGAGTACAATGAGCAGTTCTTC. It codes for CASTPSREYNEQFF.

The V call is TRBV27, the J call TRBJ1-2; D gene ambiguous. V shed 0 bases and J shed 2 bases, with 4 bases lying between them. Germline V gene lookup returns CDR1 MNHEY and CDR2 SMNVEV (reference sequence). This CDR3 has 13 residues. The chain's CDR3 is CASSLSANYGYTF. The DNA of the CDR3 is TGTGCCAGCAGTTTATCTGCGAACTATGGCTACACCTTC.

This CDR3 is CASSGQNAGYEQYF. The CDR3 DNA reads TGTGCCAGCAGCGGGCAGAATGCAGGATACGAGCAGTACTTC. The chain employs TRBV7-9 and TRBJ2-7, with D uncertain. This CDR3 has 14 residues. V gave up 5 bases and J gave up 4 bases, with 15 bases separating them. Germline V gene lookup returns CDR1 SEHNR and CDR2 FQNEAQ (reference sequence).

This rearrangement joins TRBV10-3 to TRBJ1-1; 7 bases line up with TRBD1. The CDR3 is 14 residues long. Germline V CDR1 and CDR2: ENHRY, SYGVKD. J gave up 4 bases and V 7 bases, and 9 bases lay outside the gene matches. CDR3 coding DNA: TGTGCCATCACCGAGGGGGGACAGCGCACTGAAGCTTTCTTT. It translates to CAITEGGQRTEAFF.